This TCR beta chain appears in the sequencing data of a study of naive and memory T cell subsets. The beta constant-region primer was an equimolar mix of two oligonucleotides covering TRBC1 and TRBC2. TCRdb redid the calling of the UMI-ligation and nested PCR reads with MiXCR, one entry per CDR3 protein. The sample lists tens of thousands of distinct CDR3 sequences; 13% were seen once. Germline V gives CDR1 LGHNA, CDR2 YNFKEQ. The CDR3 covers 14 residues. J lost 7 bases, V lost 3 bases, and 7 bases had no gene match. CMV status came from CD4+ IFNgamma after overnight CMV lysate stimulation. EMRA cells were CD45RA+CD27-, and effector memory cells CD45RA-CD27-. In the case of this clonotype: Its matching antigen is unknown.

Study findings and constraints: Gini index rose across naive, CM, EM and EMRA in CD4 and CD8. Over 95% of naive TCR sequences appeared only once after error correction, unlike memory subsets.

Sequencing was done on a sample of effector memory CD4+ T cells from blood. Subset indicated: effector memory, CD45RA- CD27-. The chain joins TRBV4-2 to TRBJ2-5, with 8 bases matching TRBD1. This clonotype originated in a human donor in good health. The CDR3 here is CASSHGGQGATQYF. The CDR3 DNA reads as TGTGCCAGCAGCCACGGTGGACAGGGTGCGACCCAGTACTTC.